This TCR beta chain was identified during a study of cytomegalovirus exposure and HLA in healthy donors (dated by TCRdb to about 2017). With respect to the entire study: According to an earlier analysis of several hundred of the donors, about 179 million T cells yielded 95 million to 140 million unique TCR beta sequences and about 300 Gb of sequence data. The later analysis used no new phenotypic data to find candidate immune exposures, relying instead on TCR beta sequences and their occurrence across donors. The number of donors typed differed by locus, with about 620-630 for A, B, C, DRB1 and DQB1, roughly 520 for DQA1, under 610 for DPA1, and approximately 470 for DPB1. Among about 370 genotyped donors of the cohort, an average of around 220,000 unique TCR beta nucleotide sequences was sequenced per donor, of which about 19% were non-productive. Several DR-DQ haplotypes were treated as single units for association and clustering because of strong linkage in the cohort. Every discovery cohort repertoire had been produced on one sequencing platform. HLA typing covered class I and class II loci at four-digit resolution. An earlier analysis of 587 of the donors applied high-throughput TCR beta sequencing to assess whether each TCR beta V gene segment acted as functional or pseudogenic. Of the roughly 400 genotyped donors, over 65% fell in the genetic ancestry cluster associated with self-reported Caucasian donors. The study profiled the T cell repertoires of hundreds of subjects by immunosequencing and related them to cytomegalovirus serostatus. A later analysis re-examined previously published TCR beta repertoires from 500 to 700 donors and added high-resolution HLA genotyping to investigate patterns of TCR occurrence. In a later genetic analysis, genome-wide SNP genotypes for about 65% of the roughly 670 donors were used, and that subset was treated as a discovery cohort. To predict cytomegalovirus infection status, the study brought together high-throughput TCR immunosequencing, statistical association of individual TCRs with disease status, and machine learning. Along with the roughly 670-subject first cohort, a separate validation cohort of over a hundred different subjects was used. Donor age, sex, ethnicity and CMV serostatus were collected together with the repertoire data. Roughly 310 gigabases of sequencing data and around 87 million unique TCR sequences were included in an early release covering around 650 HLA-typed donors. The aim of the study was to test whether cataloging public T cell receptors could identify signatures of past pathogen exposure. The research as a whole found: Compared with the approximately 710-donor mean, donors in an Asian-associated ancestry cluster had fewer N-insertions in productive TCRs, according to a later genetic analysis. The study gave a list of about 160 TCR beta chains associated with cytomegalovirus. The sequencing pipeline was judged likely to have produced a cluster of highly shared sequence variants as a technical artifact. A few of the identified cytomegalovirus-associated TCR beta chains were confirmed in vitro to be specific for cytomegalovirus antigens. A further reported finding was that TCR beta sequences accurately predicted the HLA-A and HLA-B alleles for most subjects in the first cohort. The classifier was reported to diagnose cytomegalovirus status with high specificity and sensitivity in both the original and validation cohorts. At a false discovery rate of 0.05, a later analysis linked 16,951 TCR beta sequences to specific HLA alleles. CMV serostatus was the only immune exposure information available for the cohort. Strong co-occurrence of HLA alleles, especially DR and DQ, made assigning TCR associations to individual alleles difficult. V-gene and J-gene trimming of TCR beta chains was associated with a missense DCLRE1C variant in a later genetic analysis, and the association was replicated in an independent cohort. According to the authors, the approach could potentially be generalized to other disease states and immunological phenotypes. Across donors, most TCR sequences were observed very rarely, whereas some public TCRs were present in many individuals. The 87-base-pair reads could not distinguish some IMGT-functional V segments, including TRBV6-2 and TRBV6-3, so those segments were excluded. Because some donors lacked HLA typing at each locus, the association tests relied only on the typed subset. Linkage disequilibrium might explain the correlated functional status among segregating V segments, but an unknown experimental factor could not be ruled out. Sequencing depth was assumed to be roughly uniform across donors in the presence/absence analyses, though that assumption may not hold. Only TCR beta chains were sequenced in this cohort, and the absence of alpha or paired-chain data limited detectable features. According to a later analysis, most CMV-associated TCR beta chains appeared to be HLA-restricted, and the HLA associations seemed to be driven largely by CMV exposure. According to a later analysis, TCR association rates differed among HLA loci, with DRB1 alleles showing the most associated TCRs and HLA-C alleles showing the fewest. A later analysis found that HLA-associated TCR beta chains were more clonally expanded and had lower generation probabilities than equally common non-associated chains. Broadly in line with IMGT annotations, most TCR beta V segments showed up in productive rearrangements about 90% or about 30% of the time in an earlier analysis of approximately 600 of the donors. About 17 rarely observed V segments, including chromosome 9 orphons, were excluded from the earlier analysis of about 610 of the donors because counts were too low. Several of the top co-occurrence clusters appeared to be linked to parvovirus B19, influenza, CMV and Epstein-Barr virus, according to a later analysis.

The CDR3 sequence holds 15 residues, the cysteine and phenylalanine included. Left in the record is the CDR3 DNA by itself, 45 bases read in frame from the first base. CDR1 and CDR2 (SGHAT, FQNNGV) derive from the germline V gene. V ends up 5 bases short and J 5 bases short, with an unmatched junction base count of 8. For this clone: Its antigen has not been determined. Qualities for individual bases were not recorded, and no much larger clone is one base off.

The library was prepared using the immunoSEQ multiplex PCR assay. For the multiplex PCR, a mixture combining 60 forward primers for TCR Vbeta segments and 13 reverse primers for TCR Jbeta segments was used. A multiplex PCR assay on genomic DNA amplified the CDR3 region of rearranged TCR beta genes. The Illumina HiSeq System was used to sequence the amplified TCR beta libraries as 87-base-pair reads. The authors' pipeline ran thus. Across the 670 or so repertoires, a later analysis counted some 80 million unique TCR beta chains, 9.5 million to 13 million of which were shared by at least two donors. Raw reads were error-corrected and collapsed into unique sequences with a nearest-neighbor algorithm that merged closely related sequences to remove PCR and sequencing errors. V, D and J gene segments were assigned by aligning CDR3 sequences to IMGT reference sequences. For a sequence to be retained, a match of at least six nucleotides to both a V gene segment and a J gene segment was required. A rearrangement was called productive if the CDR3 had no stop codons and remained in frame with V and J, and every other rearrangement was called non-productive. CDR3 was defined according to IMGT convention as the region running from the second conserved V-encoded cysteine to the conserved J-encoded phenylalanine. Sequences without an unambiguous match to a single V gene segment were excluded from the earlier analysis of a few hundred of the donors. In an earlier analysis of 587 of the donors, V segments were called functional above 56.7% productive rearrangements and were called segregating when the between-donor standard deviation exceeded 5%. To diagnose cytomegalovirus status from the catalog of TCR beta chain sequences, a statistical classification framework was built. In a later analysis, V and J genes were assigned by comparing TCR nucleotide sequences against IMGT/GENE-DB human TR gene sequences. Using the TCRdist pipeline, a later analysis assigned CDR3 sequences along with most-parsimonious VDJ recombination scenarios. A later analysis defined each TCR beta chain by its CDR3 amino acid sequence plus V-gene family, and excluded reads lacking a unique V-gene family. A later analysis removed several hundred highly shared, low-generation-probability nucleotide sequences to deal with suspected cross-contamination and a sequencing artifact. For each public chain, a later analysis derived a clonal expansion index from normalized ranks of inferred template counts within each repertoire. A later analysis computed generation probabilities with a VDJ recombination model fitted to out-of-frame rearrangements, and checked the results against IGoR. In a later analysis, hypergeometric tests were used to score TCR-TCR, TCR-HLA and TCR-CMV co-occurrence, with a repertoire-size bias correction applied to TCR pairs. In a later analysis, false discovery rates were estimated by permuting HLA or CMV assignments 20 times. In a later analysis, co-occurring TCRs were grouped using DBSCAN, and TCRdist sequence similarity was added for clustering within HLA-allele-positive subsets. Co-occurrence clustering excluded repertoires with fewer than 30,000 or more than 120,000 public chains, plus five with anomalous nucleotide sharing. TCRdb holds this immuneACCESS table with in-frame rearrangements only. Some clones are missing; in checked studies, unresolved V genes explain under half, and the rest has no known cause. V and J calls and clone size are those listed in that table; D and trimming were worked out from the DNA. Recorded for this sample are 130,000 to 150,000 clones; roughly four fifths of them occurred a single time. 3% to 3.5% of the sample is in the top ten clones.

The cohort comprised some 730 healthy bone marrow donors. All cohort members were sampled while nominally healthy, although unrecorded immune exposures were likely present. The donor was CMV seronegative and belonged to the group of 380 or so seronegative cohort members. A peripheral blood sample was provided by each donor, and peripheral blood mononuclear cells were used for TCR beta sequencing. The Qiagen DNeasy Blood Extraction Kit was used to extract genomic DNA from the blood cell samples. The clonotype was recovered from a male donor in good health and CMV-seronegative. This receptor chain uses TRBV11-2 and TRBJ2-1, with TRBD2 matching 8 junction bases. Sequencing was carried out using PBMCs. The nucleotide sequence is TGTGCCAGCAGCCAGGGACTAGAAAAACACAATGAGCAGTTCTTC. Translated, it gives CASSQGLEKHNEQFF.